A single sample is the source of the 4 T cell receptor beta chains below, sequenced in a study of response to subunit inactivated influenza vaccine. TCRdb analysed the RT-PCR reads with MiXCR anew, one entry per CDR3 protein. In the table there are more than 400,000 distinct CDR3 sequences, approximately 11% of which are singletons. Material: PBMCs from blood, obtained roughly 45 days after vaccination. Receptors were obtained from a man aged 45-60 years who received an inactivated influenza vaccine.

This clonotype has only a few counts. The chain links TRBV30 to TRBJ2-1; D gene uncertain. The CDR3 is 14 amino acids. The V end was cut by 0 bases, the J end by 2 bases, with 8 bases between. Germline V gene sequence: CDR1 GTSNPN, CDR2 SVGIG (reference sequence). CDR3 residues: CAWSVPGTYNEQFF. The CDR3 DNA reads TGTGCCTGGAGTGTACCCGGAACCTACAATGAGCAGTTCTTC.

This clonotype has just a few counts. V and J are TRBV7-2 and TRBJ2-7; 12 bases agree with TRBD2. The CDR3 totals 16 residues. The germline gives CDR1 SGHTA, CDR2 FQGNSA. Unmatched junction bases numbered 5, after V lost 1 base and J lost 4 bases. This CDR3 reads CASSLGASGRAYEQYF. DNA of the CDR3: TGTGCCAGCAGCTTAGGGGCTAGCGGGAGGGCGTACGAGCAGTACTTC.

This clonotype was recorded at least ten times. In DNA form, the CDR3 reads TGTGCCAGCAGTTGGAGTTCGGCCCGATACGAGCAGTACTTC. It encodes CASSWSSARYEQYF. The J gene is TRBJ2-7, the V gene TRBV6-5, with D unclear. V was pared by 4 bases and J by 4 bases, with 14 bases between. Germline assignment: CDR1 MNHEY and CDR2 SVGAGI. The CDR3 runs to 14 residues.

This clonotype was recorded a few times. The V gene is TRBV7-2, the J gene TRBJ2-3; 8 bases are shared with TRBD2. CDR1 is SGHTA and CDR2 is FQGNSA in the germline V gene. J was trimmed by 1 base and V by 1 base; bases with no gene match: 7. The CDR3 has 17 amino acids. CDR3 protein: CASSLVTGGRGTDTQYF. The CDR3 region has the DNA TGTGCCAGCAGCTTAGTCACGGGAGGGCGGGGCACAGATACGCAGTATTTT.